This TCR beta chain was sequenced during a study of blood T cell repertoires in COVID-19. Study in general: Acute and convalescent COVID-19 specimens originated in the United States, Italy and Spain. T cells, B-cell-depleted T cells, or PBMCs provided the cDNA or gDNA that served as material.

This CDR3 is built from 14 residues. Per germline, CDR1 SGHRS and CDR2 YFSETQ. Trimming shortened V by 0 bases and J by 6 bases, and 12 bases separated the two germline ends. Data came from immunoSEQ multiplex PCR; TCRdb stores just in-frame clones and leaves some out. The table has approximately 200,000 clones, less than 85% seen once. The clonotype comes from a woman older than 75 with COVID-19, enrolled during active disease. The chain combines TRBV5-1 with TRBJ1-2; possible D gene TRBD1, 5 bases. The sample comprised peripheral blood. CDR3 residues: CASSLEQGGDGYTF. CDR3 nucleotide sequence: TGCGCCAGCAGCTTGGAGCAGGGTGGAGATGGCTACACCTTC.